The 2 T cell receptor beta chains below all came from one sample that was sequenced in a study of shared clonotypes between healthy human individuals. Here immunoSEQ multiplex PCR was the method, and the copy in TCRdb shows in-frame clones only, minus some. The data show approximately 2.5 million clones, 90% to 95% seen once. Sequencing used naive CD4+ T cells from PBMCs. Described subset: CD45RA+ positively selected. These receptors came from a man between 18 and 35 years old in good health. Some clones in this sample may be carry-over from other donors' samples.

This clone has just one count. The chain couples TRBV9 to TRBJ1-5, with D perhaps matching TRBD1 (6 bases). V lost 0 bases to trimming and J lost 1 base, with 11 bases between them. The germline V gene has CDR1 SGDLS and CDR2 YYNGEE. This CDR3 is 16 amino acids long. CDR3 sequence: CASSVGDTPSNQPQHF. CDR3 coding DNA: TGTGCCAGCAGCGTAGGGGACACCCCAAGCAATCAGCCCCAGCATTTT.

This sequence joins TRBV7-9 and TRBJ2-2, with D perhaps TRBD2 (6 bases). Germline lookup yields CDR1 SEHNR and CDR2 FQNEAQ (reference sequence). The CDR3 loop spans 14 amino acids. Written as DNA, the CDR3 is TGTGGCACCCCGGGACTGGACTACACCGGGGAGCTGTTTTTT. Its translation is CGTPGLDYTGELFF.